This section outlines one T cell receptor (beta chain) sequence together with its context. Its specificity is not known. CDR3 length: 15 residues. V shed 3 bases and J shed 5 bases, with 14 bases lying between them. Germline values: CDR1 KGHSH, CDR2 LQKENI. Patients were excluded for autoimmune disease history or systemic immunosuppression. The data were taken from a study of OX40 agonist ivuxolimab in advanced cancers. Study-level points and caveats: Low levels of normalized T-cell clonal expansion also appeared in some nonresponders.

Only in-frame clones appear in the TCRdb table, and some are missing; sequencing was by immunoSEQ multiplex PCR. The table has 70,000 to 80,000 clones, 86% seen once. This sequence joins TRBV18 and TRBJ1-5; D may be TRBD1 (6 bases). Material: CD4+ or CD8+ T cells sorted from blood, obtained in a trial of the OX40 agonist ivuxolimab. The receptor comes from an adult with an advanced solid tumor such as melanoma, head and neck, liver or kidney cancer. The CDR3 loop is CASSPGTGRDQPQHF. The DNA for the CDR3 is TGTGCCAGCTCACCGGGAACAGGGAGGGATCAGCCCCAGCATTTT. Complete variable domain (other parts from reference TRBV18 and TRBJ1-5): NAGVMQNPRHLVRRRGQEARLRCSPMKGHSHVYWYRQLPEEGLKFMVYLQKENIIDESGMPKERFSAEFPKEGPSILRIQQVVRGDSAAYFCASSPGTGRDQPQHFGDGTRLSIL.